These T cell receptor beta chains were read from a single sample in a study of cytomegalovirus exposure and HLA in healthy donors. TCRdb's copy holds only in-frame clones and misses some; the assay was immunoSEQ multiplex PCR. The data contain some 130,000 clones, 79% of them seen just once; the ten biggest clones take up about 7%. The sequenced material came from PBMCs. The receptors come from a man aged 35 to 55 in good health and CMV-seropositive. CDR3s include the opening cysteine and the closing phenylalanine or tryptophan. The D gene is left open where the match is weak. Size tells how often a clone was seen (once, few, many) or the class of an expanded clone, and some rows leave it out.

few,TRBV19,-,CASSIRGETQYF
-,TRBV18,TRBD1,CASSPQGAEAFF
-,TRBV10-3,TRBD1,CAIRTGEQDTEAFF
-,TRBV10-3,-,CAISEAHEETEAFF
-,TRBV6-1,-,CASREVYTQYF
-,TRBV27,TRBD2,CASSSLRVLALRGNEQFF
-,TRBV5-1,-,CASSLAGTVSYEQYF
-,TRBV9,-,CASSEGDYTDTQYF
-,TRBV5-1,-,CASSLAGDQPQHF
-,TRBV6-1,-,CASGGDTKVTGELFF
few,TRBV5-1,TRBD1,CASSLGIGTGGQYF
-,TRBV7-2,TRBD2,CASSARLAEVYEQYF
-,TRBV10-1,TRBD2,CASSEPPSGSFNEQFF
-,TRBV13,-,CASSLPRGGVPTEAFF
-,TRBV19,TRBD1,CASSRDRGFYEQYF